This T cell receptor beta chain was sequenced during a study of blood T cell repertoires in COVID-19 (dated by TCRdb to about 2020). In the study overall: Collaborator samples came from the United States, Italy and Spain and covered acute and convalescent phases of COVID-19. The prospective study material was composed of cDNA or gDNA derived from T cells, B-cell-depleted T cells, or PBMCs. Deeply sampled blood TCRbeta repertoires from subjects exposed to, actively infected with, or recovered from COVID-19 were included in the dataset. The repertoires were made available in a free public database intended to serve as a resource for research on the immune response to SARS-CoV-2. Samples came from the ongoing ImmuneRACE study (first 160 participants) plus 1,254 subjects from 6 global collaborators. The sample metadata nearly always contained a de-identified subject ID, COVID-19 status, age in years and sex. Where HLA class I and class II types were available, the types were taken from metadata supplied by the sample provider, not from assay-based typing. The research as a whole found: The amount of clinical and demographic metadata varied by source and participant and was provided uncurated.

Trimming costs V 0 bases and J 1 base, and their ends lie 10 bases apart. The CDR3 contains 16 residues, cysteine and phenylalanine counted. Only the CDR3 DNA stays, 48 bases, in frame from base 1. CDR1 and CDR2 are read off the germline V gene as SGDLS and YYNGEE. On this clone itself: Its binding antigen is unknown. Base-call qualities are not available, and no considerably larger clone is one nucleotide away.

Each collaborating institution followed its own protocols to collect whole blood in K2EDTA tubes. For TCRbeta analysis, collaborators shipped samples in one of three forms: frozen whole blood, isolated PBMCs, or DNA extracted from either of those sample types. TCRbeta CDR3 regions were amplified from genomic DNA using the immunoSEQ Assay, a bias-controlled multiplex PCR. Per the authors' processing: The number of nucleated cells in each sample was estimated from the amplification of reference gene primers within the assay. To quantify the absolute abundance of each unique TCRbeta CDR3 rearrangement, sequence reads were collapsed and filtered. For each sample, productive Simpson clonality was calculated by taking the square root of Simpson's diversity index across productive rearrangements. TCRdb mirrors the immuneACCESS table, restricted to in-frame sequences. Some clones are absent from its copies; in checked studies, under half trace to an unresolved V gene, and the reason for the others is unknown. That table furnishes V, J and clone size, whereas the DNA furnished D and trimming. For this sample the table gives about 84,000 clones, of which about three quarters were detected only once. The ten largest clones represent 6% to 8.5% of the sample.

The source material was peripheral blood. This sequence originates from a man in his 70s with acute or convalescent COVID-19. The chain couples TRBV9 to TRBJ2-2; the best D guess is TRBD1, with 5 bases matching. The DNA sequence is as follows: TGTGCCAGCAGCGTAGAAATAACAGGGAACACCGGGGAGCTGTTTTTT. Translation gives CASSVEITGNTGELFF.